This T cell receptor (beta chain) was identified in a study of blood T cell repertoires in COVID-19. Study as a whole: T cells, B-cell-depleted T cells, or PBMCs provided the cDNA or gDNA that served as material.

As processed by the authors: It was from reference gene primer amplification that nucleated cell counts were estimated. Repertoires were generated with immunoSEQ multiplex PCR, while TCRdb's copy carries only in-frame clones and drops some. V, J and clone size derive from that table, while D and trimming were established from the DNA sequence. The table has 250,000 to 300,000 clones, nearly 90% seen once; the top ten hold about 1%. The clonotype was recovered from a woman in her 30s who had recovered from COVID-19. Sequences were obtained from PBMCs or T cells enriched from blood (not recorded which).

CDR3 sequence (DNA): TGTGCCAGCAGGGACAGGCCTACAGATACGCAGTATTTT. Translated: CASRDRPTDTQYF. This chain joins TRBV27 and TRBJ2-3, with 7 bases lining up with TRBD1. With V trimmed by 6 bases and J by 3 bases, 3 bases remained unmatched. The germline V gene has CDR1 MNHEY and CDR2 SMNVEV (reference sequence). The CDR3 loop spans 13 amino acids.